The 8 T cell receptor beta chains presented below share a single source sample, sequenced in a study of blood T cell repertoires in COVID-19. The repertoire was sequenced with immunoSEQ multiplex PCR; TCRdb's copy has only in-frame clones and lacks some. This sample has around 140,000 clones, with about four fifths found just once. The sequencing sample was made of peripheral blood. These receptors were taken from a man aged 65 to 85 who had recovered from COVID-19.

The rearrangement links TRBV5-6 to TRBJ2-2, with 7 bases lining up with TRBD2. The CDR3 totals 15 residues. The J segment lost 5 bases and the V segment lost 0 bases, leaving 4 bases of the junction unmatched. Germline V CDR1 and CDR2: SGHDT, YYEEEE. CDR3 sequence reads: CASSLVAGVTGELFF. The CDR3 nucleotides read TGTGCCAGCAGCTTGGTTGCGGGAGTTACCGGGGAGCTGTTTTTT.

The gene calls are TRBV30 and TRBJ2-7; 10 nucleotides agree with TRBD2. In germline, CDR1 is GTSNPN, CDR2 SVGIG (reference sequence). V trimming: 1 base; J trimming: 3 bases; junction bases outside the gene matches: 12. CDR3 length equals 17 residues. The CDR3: CAWSEWSSGSKYYEQYF. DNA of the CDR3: TGTGCCTGGAGTGAGTGGTCTAGCGGGAGTAAATACTACGAGCAGTACTTC.

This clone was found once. In DNA form, the CDR3 reads TGTGCCACCCGGGGACAGGCACCTAACTATGGCTACACCTTC. It codes for CATRGQAPNYGYTF. The chain employs TRBV18 and TRBJ1-2; TRBD1 agrees at 8 bases. Looked up from germline, CDR1 is KGHSH and CDR2 is LQKENI. The CDR3 is 14 residues long. Trimming removed 10 bases from V and 0 bases from J; junction bases left unmatched: 7. Using reference TRBV18 and TRBJ1-2 for the parts outside the CDR3, the full variable domain is NAGVMQNPRHLVRRRGQEARLRCSPMKGHSHVYWYRQLPEEGLKFMVYLQKENIIDESGMPKERFSAEFPKEGPSILRIQQVVRGDSAAYFCATRGQAPNYGYTFGSGTRLTVV.

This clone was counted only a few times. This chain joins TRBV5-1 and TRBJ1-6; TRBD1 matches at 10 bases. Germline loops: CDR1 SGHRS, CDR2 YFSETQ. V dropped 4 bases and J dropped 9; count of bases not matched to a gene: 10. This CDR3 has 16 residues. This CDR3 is CASSPASGQGISPLHF. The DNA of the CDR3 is TGCGCCAGCAGCCCCGCGTCGGGACAGGGGATTTCACCCCTCCACTTT.

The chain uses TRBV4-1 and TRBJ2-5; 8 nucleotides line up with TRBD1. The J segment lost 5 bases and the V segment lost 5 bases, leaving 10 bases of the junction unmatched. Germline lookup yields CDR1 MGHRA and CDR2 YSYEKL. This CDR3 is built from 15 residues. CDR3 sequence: CASSKGQGLGETQYF. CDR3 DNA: TGCGCCAGCAGCAAAGGACAGGGATTAGGCGAGACCCAGTACTTC.

CDR3 bases: TGCGCCAGCAGCCAAGAGGCGGATGTTAAGCAGTTCTTC. As protein: CASSQEADVKQFF. The chain uses TRBV4-1 and TRBJ2-1, with D unclear. Trimming removed 0 bases at V and 11 bases at J, with 11 bases between. This CDR3 spans 13 amino acids. Per germline, CDR1 MGHRA and CDR2 YSYEKL.

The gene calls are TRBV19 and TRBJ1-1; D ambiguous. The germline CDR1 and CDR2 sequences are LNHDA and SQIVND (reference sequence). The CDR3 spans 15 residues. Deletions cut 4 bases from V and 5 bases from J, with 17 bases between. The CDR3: CASSTGRPRGTEAFF. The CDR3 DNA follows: TGTGCCAGTAGTACCGGACGTCCACGGGGTACTGAAGCTTTCTTT.

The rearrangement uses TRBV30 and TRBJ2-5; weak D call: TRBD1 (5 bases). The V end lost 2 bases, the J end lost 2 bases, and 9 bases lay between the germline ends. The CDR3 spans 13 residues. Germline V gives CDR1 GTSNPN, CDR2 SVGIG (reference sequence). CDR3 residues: CAWSRQIQETQYF. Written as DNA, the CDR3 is TGTGCCTGGAGTCGACAGATTCAAGAGACCCAGTACTTC.